The 8 T cell receptor beta chains below all came from one sample that was sequenced in a study of post-analysis software for immune sequencing data. Study-wide findings and caveats: Among 5 or 6 TRBV segments more frequent in patients than controls were TRBV5-6, TRBV5-1 and TRBV20-1.

The library was made from cDNA and included unique molecular identifiers. TCRdb recomputed calls from the PCR reads with MiXCR, one row per CDR3 protein. The sample shows 450,000 to 650,000 distinct CDR3 sequences, roughly 40% of them seen only once. These receptors are not linked to any known antigen. Sequenced sample: blood. The receptor set was obtained from a girl aged 10-17 years with multiple sclerosis.

The CDR3 DNA reads as TGCAGTGCTAGAGATCTGGGGGACGATGAAAAACTGTTTTTT. This codes for CSARDLGDDEKLFF. This rearrangement joins TRBV20-1 to TRBJ1-4; a weak D match, TRBD1 (5 bases). The V gene's germline CDR1 is DFQATT and CDR2 SNEGSKA (reference sequence). V lost 0 bases to trimming and J lost 6 bases, with 11 bases between them. The CDR3 sequence is 14 residues long.

This clonotype was counted between two and nine times. V usage is TRBV10-3 and J usage is TRBJ2-1; D is ambiguous. CDR1 ENHRY and CDR2 SYGVKD come from the germline V gene. CDR3 length equals 14 residues. The V gene lost 7 bases and the J gene lost 9 bases, with 19 bases spanning the gap. DNA for the CDR3: TGTGCCATCACTCCGGAGCGACAATTTAGTGAGCAGTTCTTC. The encoded protein is CAITPERQFSEQFF.

J is TRBJ2-3 and V is TRBV7-7; D is undetermined. The CDR3 is made up of 14 amino acids. Germline CDR1 reads SSHAT; CDR2 reads FNYEAQ (reference sequence). V dropped 1 base and J dropped 2 bases, with 7 bases sitting between them. The CDR3, as DNA: TGTGCCAGCAGCTTAGGCAGCTTCACAGATACGCAGTATTTT. It is translated as CASSLGSFTDTQYF.

The chain employs TRBV12-3 or TRBV12-4 and TRBJ1-1; no clear D. CDR3 length: 13 amino acids. V lost 5 bases to trimming and J lost 2 bases, with 9 bases between them. The CDR3 DNA reads as TGTGCCAGCAGTCCCGGGATCAACACTGAAGCTTTCTTT. The encoded protein is CASSPGINTEAFF.

The rearrangement joins TRBV7-2 to TRBJ2-6; 8 nucleotides line up with TRBD2. Losses at the gene ends were 2 bases for V and 4 bases for J; bases not matched to a gene: 7. Germline CDR1 SGHTA, CDR2 FQGNSA. The length of the CDR3 is 17 residues. The CDR3 DNA reads TGTGCCAGCAGCTTAAGGAGCGGGGGACTCGGGGCCAACGTCCTGACTTTC. Translated, it gives CASSLRSGGLGANVLTF.

This clonotype was counted between two and nine times. This rearrangement joins TRBV11-2 to TRBJ2-3; no clear D gene. The V gene's germline CDR1 is SGHAT and CDR2 FQNNGV. Trimming removed 5 bases from V and 4 bases from J, with 19 bases in between. The CDR3 contains 16 residues. CDR3 residues: CASSLMILKSSDTQYF. CDR3 coding DNA: TGTGCCAGCAGCCTAATGATCTTGAAGTCGTCAGATACGCAGTATTTT.

This clonotype was detected a few times. The chain recombines TRBV4-2 with TRBJ2-5; 8 nucleotides line up with TRBD2. Germline V gene data show CDR1 as LGHNA and CDR2 as YNFKEQ. V lost 3 bases, J lost 1 base, and 10 bases stayed unmatched. The CDR3 extends over 17 amino acids. The CDR3 protein is CASSHPDGGAAQETQYF. Written as DNA, the CDR3 is TGTGCCAGCAGCCATCCAGACGGGGGGGCAGCCCAAGAGACCCAGTACTTC.

This clonotype appeared a few times. In nucleotides, the CDR3 is TGTGCCAGCAGCTTGGTCGACGGCCACTACGAGCAGTACTTC. This gives the protein CASSLVDGHYEQYF. The chain recombines TRBV5-6 with TRBJ2-7; D call uncertain. Trimming took off 0 bases at V and 3 bases at J, with 10 bases between the two ends. Germline V gives CDR1 SGHDT, CDR2 YYEEEE. The CDR3 extends over 14 amino acids. Based on the CDR3 plus reference TRBV5-6 and TRBJ2-7, the full variable domain is DAGVTQSPTHLIKTRGQQVTLRCSPKSGHDTVSWYQQALGQGPQFIFQYYEEEERQRGNFPDRFSGHQFPNYSSELNVNALLLGDSALYLCASSLVDGHYEQYFGPGTRLTVT.